This TCR beta chain was retrieved from a study of vaccination effects on CD4 cells after COVID-19. Study observations and caveats: The study dataset contains few convalescent patients and includes no early post-infection timepoints.

The method was immunoSEQ multiplex PCR; TCRdb's version includes in-frame clones alone and lacks a portion of them. The data show approximately 83,000 clones, around 74% seen once. Concerning this clone itself: Its antigen is as yet unknown.

Expansion of antigen-specific CD4+ T cells with viral peptide pools was carried out by the ViraFEST assay before sequencing. The culture ran for approximately 10 days, and then CD4+ T cells were isolated. Vaccination of participants consisted of two doses of either the BNT162b2 or mRNA-1273 vaccine. The vaccine recipients had no prior SARS-CoV-2 infection, with negative nucleocapsid antibodies. Some 2.1 million PBMC per well received approximately 10 IU/ml IL-2 and roughly 10 ug/ml peptides in culture. Half the medium was swapped for IL-2 medium on days 3 and 7. This clonotype was obtained from a human donor who received a COVID-19 vaccine. The specimen comprised CD4+ T cells from PBMCs cultured with HCoV-OC43 spike peptides, sampled after COVID-19 vaccination. Subset: HCoV-OC43 spike overlapping peptide pool stimulation.

DNA of the CDR3: TGTGCCAGCAATCAACAGCTCTACAATGAGCAGTTCTTC. This gives the protein CASNQQLYNEQFF. The chain has TRBV2 and TRBJ2-1; D remains ambiguous. Germline-derived CDR1 and CDR2 are SNHLY and FYNNEI. The CDR3 consists of 13 residues. V lost 7 bases and J 3 bases, leaving 10 bases between the germline ends.